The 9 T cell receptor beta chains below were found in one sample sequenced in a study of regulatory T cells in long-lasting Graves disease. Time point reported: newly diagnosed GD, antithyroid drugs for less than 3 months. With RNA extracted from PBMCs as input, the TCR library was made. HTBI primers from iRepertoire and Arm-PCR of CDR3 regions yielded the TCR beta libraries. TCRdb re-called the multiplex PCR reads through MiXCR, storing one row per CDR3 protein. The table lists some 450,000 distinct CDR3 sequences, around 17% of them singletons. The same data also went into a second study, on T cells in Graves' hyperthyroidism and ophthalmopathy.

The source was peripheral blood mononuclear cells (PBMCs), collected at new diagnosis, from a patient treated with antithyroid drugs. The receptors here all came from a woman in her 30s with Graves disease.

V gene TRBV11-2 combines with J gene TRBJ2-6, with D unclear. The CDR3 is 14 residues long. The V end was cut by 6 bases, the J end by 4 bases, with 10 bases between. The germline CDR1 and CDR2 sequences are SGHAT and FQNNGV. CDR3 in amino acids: CASSDLWGANVLTF. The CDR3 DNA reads TGTGCCAGCAGTGACCTTTGGGGGGCCAACGTCCTGACTTTC.

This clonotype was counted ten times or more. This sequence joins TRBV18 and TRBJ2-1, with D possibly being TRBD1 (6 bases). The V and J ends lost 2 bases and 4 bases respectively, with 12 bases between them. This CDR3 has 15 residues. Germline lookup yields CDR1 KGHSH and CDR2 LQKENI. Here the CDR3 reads CASSPSGDRYNEQFF. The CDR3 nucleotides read TGTGCCAGCTCACCAAGTGGAGACAGGTACAATGAGCAGTTCTTC.

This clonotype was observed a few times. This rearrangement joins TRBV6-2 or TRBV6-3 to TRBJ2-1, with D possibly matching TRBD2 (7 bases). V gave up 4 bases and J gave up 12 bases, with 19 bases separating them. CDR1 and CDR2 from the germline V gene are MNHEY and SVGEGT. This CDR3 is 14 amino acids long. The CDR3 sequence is CASSSPRGARGQFF. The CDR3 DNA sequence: TGTGCCAGCAGTTCCCCCCGGGGGGCCCGGGGGCAGTTCTTC.

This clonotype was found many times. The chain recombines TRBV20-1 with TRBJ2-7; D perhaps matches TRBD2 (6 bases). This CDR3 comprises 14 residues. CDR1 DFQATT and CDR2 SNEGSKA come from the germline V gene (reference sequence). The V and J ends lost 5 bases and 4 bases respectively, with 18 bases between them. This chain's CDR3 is CSARGAGGGYEQYF. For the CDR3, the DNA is TGCAGTGCTCGCGGGGCCGGGGGAGGTTACGAGCAGTACTTC.

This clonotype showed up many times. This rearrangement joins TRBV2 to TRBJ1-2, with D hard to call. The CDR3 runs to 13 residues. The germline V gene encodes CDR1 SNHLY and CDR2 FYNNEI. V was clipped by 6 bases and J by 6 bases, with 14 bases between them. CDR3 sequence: CASSLWGADGYTF. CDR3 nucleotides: TGTGCCAGCAGCCTGTGGGGTGCGGATGGCTACACCTTC.

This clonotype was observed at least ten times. CDR3 coding DNA: TGTGCCAGCAGACGGGACAGCGGCACCGGGGAGCTGTTTTTT. Amino acids: CASRRDSGTGELFF. The V gene is TRBV6-1, the J gene TRBJ2-2; 7 nucleotides align to TRBD1. The CDR3 is 14 residues long. Trimming at V came to 6 bases and at J to 4 bases, leaving 5 bases not matched to a gene. The germline gives CDR1 MNHNS, CDR2 SASEGT.

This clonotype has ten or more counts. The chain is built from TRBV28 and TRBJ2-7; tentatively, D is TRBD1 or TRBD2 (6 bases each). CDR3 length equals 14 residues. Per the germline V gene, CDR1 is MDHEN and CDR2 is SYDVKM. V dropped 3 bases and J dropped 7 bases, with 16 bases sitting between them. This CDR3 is CASSLWGALGEQYF. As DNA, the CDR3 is TGTGCCAGCAGTTTGTGGGGGGCGCTAGGGGAGCAGTACTTC.

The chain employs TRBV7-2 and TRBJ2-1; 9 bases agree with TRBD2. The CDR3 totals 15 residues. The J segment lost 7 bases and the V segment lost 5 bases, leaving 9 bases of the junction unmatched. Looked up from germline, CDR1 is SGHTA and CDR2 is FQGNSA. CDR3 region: CASSLSGRPGNEQFF. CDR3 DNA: TGTGCCAGCAGCCTAAGCGGGAGGCCGGGTAATGAGCAGTTCTTC.

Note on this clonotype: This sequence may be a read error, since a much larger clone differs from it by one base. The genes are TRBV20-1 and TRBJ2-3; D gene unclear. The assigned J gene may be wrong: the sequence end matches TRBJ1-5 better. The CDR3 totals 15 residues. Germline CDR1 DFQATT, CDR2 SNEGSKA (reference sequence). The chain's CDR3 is CSARDLVKSTDTQHF. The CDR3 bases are TGCAGTGCTAGAGATCTGGTAAAGAGTACAGATACGCAGCATTTT.